This TCR beta chain is from a study of identical twins. TCRdb reprocessed the 5' RACE reads with MiXCR, giving one entry per CDR3 protein. The sample shows hundreds of thousands of distinct CDR3 sequences, roughly 18% of them seen only once. This clonotype was observed a handful of times. Its antigen is currently unknown. Per germline, CDR1 SNHLY and CDR2 FYNNEI. CDR3 length: 11 residues. Trimming removed 10 bases at V and 6 bases at J, with 9 bases between. Study conclusions and caveats: Researchers caution that invariant MAIT and iNKT cells could partly confound zero-insertion analyses.

These same records also appear under a second study, on T cells expressing NK-cell markers. That paper states: TCR beta repertoires came from sorted CD3+CD56+NKG2C+, CD3+CD56+NKG2C- and CD3+CD56-NKG2C+ T cells. With respect to HCMV, seven of the eight sequenced donors were seropositive, and one was seronegative.

The sequenced material came from PBMCs. This receptor was obtained from a woman under 30 in good health. V gene TRBV2 combines with J gene TRBJ1-4; D is unclear. The CDR3 DNA is TGTGCCACCCTGTTGCATGAAAAACTGTTTTTT. Translated: CATLLHEKLFF.